Included here is one T cell receptor beta chain sequence, with context. The ends were cut back, 4 bases at V and 5 bases at J, with 14 bases in the middle. The CDR3 sequence is 14 residues long. Per the germline V gene, CDR1 is MDHEN and CDR2 is SYDVKM. The data originate from a study of shared clonotypes between healthy human individuals. The assay was immunoSEQ multiplex PCR, and TCRdb's table has in-frame clones only and misses some. Here the sample spans approximately 2,300,000 clones, 85% to 95% being singletons. Source material: naive CD4+ T cells from PBMCs. The sample's subset: CD45RA+ positively selected. The V and J genes are TRBV28 and TRBJ1-2; D not certain. The TCR was taken from a man aged 18 to 29 in good health. Some clones in this sample may be carry-over from other donors' samples. The DNA of the CDR3 is TGTGCCAGCAGTTCGCCCCCCCAGAGGTATGGCTACACCTTC. Protein: CASSSPPQRYGYTF.